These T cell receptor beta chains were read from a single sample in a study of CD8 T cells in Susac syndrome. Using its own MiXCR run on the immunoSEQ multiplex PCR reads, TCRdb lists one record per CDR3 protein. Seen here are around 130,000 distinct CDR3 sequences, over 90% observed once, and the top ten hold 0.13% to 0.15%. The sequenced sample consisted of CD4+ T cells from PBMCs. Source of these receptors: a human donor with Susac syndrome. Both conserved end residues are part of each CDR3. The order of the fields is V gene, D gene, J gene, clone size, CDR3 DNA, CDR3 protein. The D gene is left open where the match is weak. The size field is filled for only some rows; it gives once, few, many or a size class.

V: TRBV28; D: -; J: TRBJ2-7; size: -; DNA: TGTGCCAGCAGTTTACAGATCACCTACGAGCAGTACTTC; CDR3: CASSLQITYEQYF
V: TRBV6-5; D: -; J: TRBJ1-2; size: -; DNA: TGTGCCAGCAGTTACTCATCTGGGACAATTAATGGCTACACCTTC; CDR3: CASSYSSGTINGYTF
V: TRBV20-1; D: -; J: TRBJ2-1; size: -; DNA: TGCAGTGCTAGCGAAAGTGGTCTAGTACTGAATGAGCAGTTCTTC; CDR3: CSASESGLVLNEQFF
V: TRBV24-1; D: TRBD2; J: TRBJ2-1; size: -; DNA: TGTGCCACCAGTGATCCTCTAGCGGGAGGGCACAATGAGCAGTTCTTC; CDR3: CATSDPLAGGHNEQFF
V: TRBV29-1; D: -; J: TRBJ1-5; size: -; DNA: TGCAGCGTTGATCCCCACCTAACATGTCCCAATCAGCCCCAGCATTTT; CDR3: CSVDPHLTCPNQPQHF
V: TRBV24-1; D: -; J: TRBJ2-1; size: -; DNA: TGTGCCACCAGTGATTCCTCATTGAGCTCCTACAATGAGCAGTTCTTC; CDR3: CATSDSSLSSYNEQFF
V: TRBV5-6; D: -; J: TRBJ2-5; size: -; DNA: TGTGCCAGCAGCTTGTGGTCGGTGGAGTTAAGAGAGACCCAGTACTTC; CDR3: CASSLWSVELRETQYF
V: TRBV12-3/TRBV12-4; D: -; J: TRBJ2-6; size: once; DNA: TGTGCCAGCAGTCGAAGAGTCGCGGGGGCCAACGTCCTGACTTTC; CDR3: CASSRRVAGANVLTF
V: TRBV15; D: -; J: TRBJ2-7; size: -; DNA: TGTGCCACCAGCAGGGACCGCCAAGACTACGAGCAGTACTTC; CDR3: CATSRDRQDYEQYF
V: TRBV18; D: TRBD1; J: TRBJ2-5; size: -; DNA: TGTGCCAGCTCACCAGACAGGGGGACACTCCAAGAGACCCAGTACTTC; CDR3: CASSPDRGTLQETQYF
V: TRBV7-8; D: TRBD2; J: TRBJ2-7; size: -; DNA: TGTGCCAGCAGCTCCACTAGCGGAGTCTACGAGCAGTACTTC; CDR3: CASSSTSGVYEQYF
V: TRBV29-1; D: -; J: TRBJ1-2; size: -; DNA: TGCAGCGTCCCTATAGACAACCGAAACTATGGCTACACCTTC; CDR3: CSVPIDNRNYGYTF
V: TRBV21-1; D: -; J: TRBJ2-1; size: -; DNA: TGTGCCAGCAGCAAAGGGCCAGCGGGACCATTCCATGAGCAGTTCTTC; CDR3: CASSKGPAGPFHEQFF
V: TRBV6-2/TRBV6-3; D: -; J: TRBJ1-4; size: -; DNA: TGTGCCAGCAGTTACTCCTCAGGCCGGGAAGGGCGAAAACTGTTTTTT; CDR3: CASSYSSGREGRKLFF
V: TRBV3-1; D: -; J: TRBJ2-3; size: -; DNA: TGTGCCAGCAGCCAAGATAGTTGGAGGGATACGCAGTATTTT; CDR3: CASSQDSWRDTQYF
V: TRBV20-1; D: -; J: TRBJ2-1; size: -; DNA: TGCAGTGCTAGAGCTGGGCCCGAGCAGTTCTTC; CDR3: CSARAGPEQFF
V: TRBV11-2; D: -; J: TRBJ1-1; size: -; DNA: TGTGCCAGCAGCTGGAGACATCTTGAAGCTTTCTTT; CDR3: CASSWRHLEAFF
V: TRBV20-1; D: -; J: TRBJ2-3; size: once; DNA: TGCAGTGCTAGAGATCCGCGACAGGCTACTAGCACAGATACGCAGTATTTT; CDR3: CSARDPRQATSTDTQYF
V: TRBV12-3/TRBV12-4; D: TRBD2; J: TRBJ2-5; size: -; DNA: TGTGCCAGCAGTTTTAGACTAGCGGGAGGAGAGACCCAGTACTTC; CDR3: CASSFRLAGGETQYF
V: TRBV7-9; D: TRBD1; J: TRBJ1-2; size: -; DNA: TGTGCCAGCAGCCGACTGGGACAGGTGCTGTCCGATGGCTACACCTTC; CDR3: CASSRLGQVLSDGYTF